These 24 T cell receptor beta chains were all obtained from the same sample, sequenced in a study of T cells after yellow fever vaccination. Each CDR3 protein is one row after TCRdb ran MiXCR on the 5' RACE reads. The sample records just under 600,000 distinct CDR3 sequences, approximately 12% being singletons. The sample in question was PBMCs, obtained on the day of the yellow fever booster vaccination. All receptors come from a man aged 25 to 40 who received the YFV17D yellow fever vaccine.

This chain connects TRBV9 to TRBJ2-1; 8 bases are shared with TRBD2. The J segment lost 9 bases and the V segment lost 0 bases, leaving 11 bases of the junction unmatched. The CDR3 loop spans 16 amino acids. Germline V gene sequence: CDR1 SGDLS, CDR2 YYNGEE. The CDR3 DNA follows: TGTGCCAGCAGCGTAGCTACGACTAGCGAGGGGGGTGAGCAGTTCTTC. Translating it yields CASSVATTSEGGEQFF.

Only a few counts were recorded for this clonotype. J is TRBJ2-7 and V is TRBV7-2; 9 bases are a match to TRBD1. J lost 2 bases, V lost 5 bases, and 7 bases had no gene match. The CDR3 extends over 15 amino acids. The germline V gene encodes CDR1 SGHTA and CDR2 FQGNSA. This chain's CDR3 is CASSHAGQGPYEQYF. The CDR3 DNA sequence: TGTGCCAGCAGCCATGCGGGACAGGGTCCCTACGAGCAGTACTTC.

In its sample, this clonotype was seen a few times. The chain recombines TRBV19 with TRBJ2-7, with D possibly being TRBD1 (6 bases). This CDR3 is built from 12 residues. Germline V gene data show CDR1 as LNHDA and CDR2 as SQIVND (reference sequence). V dropped 9 bases and J dropped 6 bases, with 15 bases sitting between them. CDR3 amino acids: CARPEETGEQYF. For the CDR3, the DNA is TGTGCCAGGCCCGAGGAGACAGGCGAGCAGTACTTC.

V usage is TRBV5-1 and J usage is TRBJ2-7, with 8 bases matching TRBD2. The germline gives CDR1 SGHRS, CDR2 YFSETQ. This CDR3 spans 15 amino acids. Germline trimming cut 0 bases from V and 6 bases from J; bases unmatched to any gene: 8. CDR3 residues: CASSLAAGLVAEQYF. The CDR3 DNA is TGCGCCAGCAGCTTGGCCGCGGGACTAGTTGCCGAGCAGTACTTC.

This clonotype was seen only a few times. The chain combines TRBV6-2 or TRBV6-3 with TRBJ2-2, with 7 bases identical to TRBD1. Germline V gives CDR1 MNHEY, CDR2 SVGEGT. CDR3 length equals 16 residues. The V and J ends lost 4 bases and 3 bases, in that order; junction bases with no gene match: 8. CDR3 sequence (DNA): TGTGCCAGCAGTTCTCTAGACAGGGAATACACCGGGGAGCTGTTTTTT. This encodes CASSSLDREYTGELFF.

This clonotype was observed a few times. The rearrangement joins TRBV7-9 to TRBJ2-7; 9 bases line up with TRBD2. Germline CDR1 SEHNR, CDR2 FQNEAQ (reference sequence). The CDR3 is 14 amino acids. V was pared by 5 bases and J by 6 bases, with 8 bases of the junction left unmatched. The CDR3 nucleotides are TGTGCCAGCAGCCCAGCGGTAGCGGGAGTCGAGCAGTACTTC. It encodes CASSPAVAGVEQYF. Together with reference TRBV7-9 and TRBJ2-7, the CDR3 gives the full variable domain: DTGVSQNPRHKITKRGQNVTFRCDPISEHNRLYWYRQTLGQGPEFLTYFQNEAQLEKSRLLSDRFSAERPKGSFSTLEIQRTEQGDSAMYLCASSPAVAGVEQYFGPGTRLTVT.

On this clonotype: This may be a read error: a much more frequent sequence differs by one nucleotide. This sequence joins TRBV20-1 and TRBJ2-3; D gene uncertain. The CDR3 runs to 10 residues. Trimming shortened V by 3 bases and J by 5 bases, and 3 bases separated the two germline ends. Germline assignment: CDR1 DFQATT and CDR2 SNEGSKA (reference sequence). The CDR3 coding sequence is TGCAGTGCTAGGATAGATACGCAGTATTTT. Amino acids: CSARIDTQYF.

CDR3 residues: CASRLNRGWYNEQFF. The CDR3 DNA follows: TGTGCCAGCAGGCTGAACAGGGGGTGGTACAATGAGCAGTTCTTC. The chain is built from TRBV6-2 or TRBV6-3 and TRBJ2-1; TRBD1 matches 8 bases. Germline CDR1 reads MNHEY; CDR2 reads SVGEGT. The junction had 8 bases not matched to a gene; V was cut back by 6 bases and J by 4 bases. This CDR3 is 15 amino acids long.

This clonotype was detected a few times. The chain employs TRBV5-1 and TRBJ1-1; D not certain. Trimming removed 2 bases at V and 5 bases at J, with 25 bases between. This CDR3 is 18 amino acids long. Germline-derived CDR1 and CDR2 are SGHRS and YFSETQ. CDR3 amino acids: CASSLKVLTKLEGTEAFF. The CDR3 DNA sequence: TGCGCCAGCAGCTTAAAAGTATTGACTAAGCTCGAAGGGACTGAAGCTTTCTTT.

The V call is TRBV5-1, the J call TRBJ2-7; D is possibly TRBD2 (6 bases). V was shortened by 5 bases and J by 4 bases, with 19 bases between the two germline ends. CDR1 is SGHRS, CDR2 YFSETQ, per germline. CDR3 size: 15 residues. CDR3 protein: CASSPSPSAGYEQYF. CDR3 sequence (DNA): TGCGCCAGCAGTCCATCACCTAGCGCGGGATACGAGCAGTACTTC.

This clonotype has more than one count but fewer than ten. CDR3 residues: CAGRQGISYEQYF. The CDR3, as DNA: TGTGCCGGGCGACAGGGAATCTCCTACGAGCAGTACTTC. The V and J genes are TRBV6-6 and TRBJ2-7, with TRBD1 identical over 7 bases. J gave up 0 bases and V 11 bases, and 7 bases lay outside the gene matches. In germline, CDR1 is MNHNY, CDR2 SVGAGI (reference sequence). This CDR3 comprises 13 residues.

Many counts were recorded for this clonotype. The chain joins TRBV7-2 to TRBJ2-3; perhaps TRBD1 as D (6 bases). The CDR3 covers 13 residues. V lost 2 bases, J lost 6 bases, and 9 bases lay in between. Germline CDR1 SGHTA, CDR2 FQGNSA. The CDR3 DNA sequence: TGTGCCAGCAGCTTAAACAGGGAGGATACGCAGTATTTT. Translation gives CASSLNREDTQYF.

The chain carries TRBV10-3 and TRBJ2-1; possibly TRBD2 for D (7 bases). Germline CDR1 is ENHRY and CDR2 is SYGVKD. This CDR3 has 11 residues. Trimming pared 10 bases from V and 9 bases from J, leaving 13 bases between. The chain's CDR3 is CATQGGGEQFF. CDR3 bases: TGTGCCACCCAAGGGGGGGGTGAGCAGTTCTTC.

The chain joins TRBV5-6 to TRBJ2-3; 8 bases map to TRBD2. V was pared by 2 bases and J by 0 bases, with 11 bases of the junction left unmatched. The CDR3 contains 18 residues. Germline V CDR1 and CDR2: SGHDT, YYEEEE. As DNA, the CDR3 is TGTGCCAGCAGCTTTCGGTCTAGCGGGCCTCCAAGCACAGATACGCAGTATTTT. This codes for CASSFRSSGPPSTDTQYF. Using reference TRBV5-6 and TRBJ2-3 for the parts outside the CDR3, the full variable domain is DAGVTQSPTHLIKTRGQQVTLRCSPKSGHDTVSWYQQALGQGPQFIFQYYEEEERQRGNFPDRFSGHQFPNYSSELNVNALLLGDSALYLCASSFRSSGPPSTDTQYFGPGTRLTVL.

This clonotype was detected a few times. The chain links TRBV4-3 to TRBJ2-3; TRBD2 might be the D (5 bases). The CDR3 has 14 amino acids. Between the trimmed V and J ends, which lost 0 bases and 5 bases, there was a span of 9 bases. Germline values: CDR1 LGHNA, CDR2 YSLEER. The CDR3 region has the DNA TGCGCCAGCAGCCAAGATAGGGCGGGAGATACGCAGTATTTT. This gives the protein CASSQDRAGDTQYF.

This clonotype was observed at least ten times. This chain joins TRBV15 and TRBJ2-1; D is possibly TRBD1 or TRBD2 (6 bases each). Germline V CDR1 and CDR2: LNHNV, YYDKDF (reference sequence). This CDR3 is 17 amino acids long. Trimming pared 1 base from V and 3 bases from J, leaving 16 bases between. This chain's CDR3 is CATSRVGLGQRYNEQFF. In DNA, the CDR3 is TGTGCCACCAGCAGAGTGGGACTGGGACAACGCTACAATGAGCAGTTCTTC.

This clonotype was detected a few times. The chain employs TRBV6-2 or TRBV6-3 and TRBJ1-1, with 12 bases that match TRBD1. This CDR3 contains 16 residues. Per germline, CDR1 MNHEY and CDR2 SVGEGT. The J segment lost 1 base and the V segment lost 10 bases, leaving 10 bases of the junction unmatched. This CDR3 is CATSRDRGQGNTEAFF. CDR3 bases: TGTGCCACCTCCCGGGACAGGGGGCAAGGGAACACTGAAGCTTTCTTT.

The chain couples TRBV6-5 to TRBJ2-6; D not certain. This CDR3 region has 16 residues. Germline V gene sequence: CDR1 MNHEY, CDR2 SVGAGI. V was shortened by 0 bases and J by 0 bases, with 6 bases between the two germline ends. CDR3 sequence: CASSYSRHSGANVLTF. The CDR3 DNA sequence: TGTGCCAGCAGTTACTCGAGACACTCTGGGGCCAACGTCCTGACTTTC.

This chain joins TRBV27 and TRBJ2-1; a possible D gene is TRBD1 (6 bases). The CDR3 totals 14 residues. Trimming removed 3 bases at V and 5 bases at J, with 11 bases between. The V gene's germline CDR1 is MNHEY and CDR2 SMNVEV (reference sequence). CDR3 residues: CASSLWRQDNEQFF. The CDR3 DNA reads as TGTGCCAGCAGTTTGTGGCGACAGGACAATGAGCAGTTCTTC.

This sequence joins TRBV6-2 or TRBV6-3 and TRBJ2-1; 8 bases are shared with TRBD2. Germline assignment: CDR1 MNHEY and CDR2 SVGEGT. The J segment lost 5 bases and the V segment lost 5 bases, leaving 17 bases of the junction unmatched. The CDR3 is 18 amino acids. The CDR3 protein is CASSTSRSGSGVNNEQFF. CDR3 DNA sequence: TGTGCCAGCAGTACATCCAGGAGCGGGAGTGGGGTAAACAATGAGCAGTTCTTC.

This clonotype was observed many times. V is TRBV12-3 or TRBV12-4 and J is TRBJ2-7; 7 bases match TRBD2. V lost 3 bases and J lost 5; bases outside the gene matches: 7. This CDR3 spans 14 amino acids. The CDR3 DNA sequence: TGTGCCAGCAGTTTGGGGGGGGTTTCCCACGAGCAGTACTTC. Protein product: CASSLGGVSHEQYF.

V is TRBV12-3 or TRBV12-4 and J is TRBJ1-5, with a weak D call TRBD1 (6 bases). V was clipped by 6 bases and J by 4 bases, with 16 bases between them. CDR3 length equals 15 residues. The CDR3 nucleotides read TGTGCCAGCAGACCAACCGGGACACAGAATCAGCCCCAGCATTTT. Translating it yields CASRPTGTQNQPQHF.

There are a few counts of this clonotype. The CDR3, as DNA: TGCGCCAGCAGCCTCGGGACAGTCAGCTACAATGAGCAGTTCTTC. As protein: CASSLGTVSYNEQFF. The rearrangement uses TRBV5-1 and TRBJ2-1; 7 positions agree with TRBD1. This CDR3 is 15 amino acids long. Trimming removed 4 bases from V and 3 bases from J; junction bases left unmatched: 7. Germline CDR1 is SGHRS and CDR2 is YFSETQ.

The chain has TRBV24-1 and TRBJ1-5, with D unclear. CDR1 KGHDR and CDR2 SFDVKD come from the germline V gene. V lost 3 bases and J 9 bases, leaving 8 bases between the germline ends. This CDR3 spans 12 amino acids. CDR3 nucleotide sequence: TGTGCCACCAGTGATGGGCGGGGGCCCCAGCATTTT. Its translation is CATSDGRGPQHF.